Given below is one T cell receptor (beta chain) in context. Using immunoSEQ multiplex PCR, the repertoire was profiled, and TCRdb retains in-frame clones only, with some absent. Among 150,000 or so clones listed, 88% were seen once. The germline V gene encodes CDR1 SGHVS and CDR2 FQNEAQ. Trimming took 0 bases from V and 1 from J, leaving 3 bases between them. This CDR3 has 14 amino acids. The sample originates from a study of blood T cell repertoires in COVID-19. The clonotype originates from a man between 50 and 59 years old with acute or convalescent COVID-19. V is TRBV7-8 and J is TRBJ2-2; no clear D. The sample was peripheral blood. CDR3 amino acids: CASSLAQNTGELFF. The CDR3 DNA reads as TGTGCCAGCAGCTTAGCCCAGAACACCGGGGAGCTGTTTTTT.